Listed below are T cell receptor beta chains from one sample, sequenced in a study of cytomegalovirus exposure and HLA in healthy donors. TCRdb's copy holds only in-frame clones and misses some; the assay was immunoSEQ multiplex PCR. The table lists fewer than 150,000 clones, about three quarters of them singletons. The sample was PBMCs. The receptors originated from a man younger than 35 in good health and CMV-seronegative. CDR3s include the opening cysteine and the closing phenylalanine or tryptophan. The order of the fields is V gene, D gene, clone size, J gene, CDR3 protein, CDR3 DNA. The D gene is left open where the match is weak. The size entry is marked missing in some rows and otherwise reads once, few, many or a size class.

v_gene: TRBV30; d_gene: .; abundance: .; j_gene: TRBJ1-1; CDR3aa: CAWSKSMNTEAFF; CDR3nt: TGTGCCTGGAGTAAGAGTATGAACACTGAAGCTTTCTTT
v_gene: TRBV6-5; d_gene: TRBD1; abundance: .; j_gene: TRBJ1-4; CDR3aa: CASSYDGQGDEKLFF; CDR3nt: TGTGCCAGCAGTTACGATGGACAGGGGGACGAAAAACTGTTTTTT
v_gene: TRBV30; d_gene: TRBD1; abundance: .; j_gene: TRBJ1-5; CDR3aa: CAWSPGPGQPNQPQHF; CDR3nt: TGTGCCTGGAGTCCAGGACCGGGACAGCCCAATCAGCCCCAGCATTTT
v_gene: TRBV27; d_gene: .; abundance: .; j_gene: TRBJ1-2; CDR3aa: CASSHTLAGKDGYTF; CDR3nt: TGTGCCAGCAGTCACACCCTGGCAGGGAAAGACGGCTACACCTTC
v_gene: TRBV28; d_gene: .; abundance: .; j_gene: TRBJ1-2; CDR3aa: CASSIQNGYTF; CDR3nt: TGTGCCAGCAGTATTCAAAATGGCTACACCTTC
v_gene: TRBV5-1; d_gene: TRBD1; abundance: .; j_gene: TRBJ1-2; CDR3aa: CASSYRDRGHGYTF; CDR3nt: TGCGCCAGCAGCTACCGGGACAGGGGGCACGGCTACACCTTC
v_gene: TRBV2; d_gene: TRBD1; abundance: .; j_gene: TRBJ1-5; CDR3aa: CASRIGGQGGNQPQHF; CDR3nt: TGTGCCAGCAGGATAGGGGGACAGGGGGGGAATCAGCCCCAGCATTTT
v_gene: TRBV2; d_gene: TRBD2; abundance: .; j_gene: TRBJ2-2; CDR3aa: CASTGPGGTGELFF; CDR3nt: TGTGCCAGCACCGGTCCGGGGGGCACCGGGGAGCTGTTTTTT
v_gene: TRBV27; d_gene: .; abundance: .; j_gene: TRBJ2-7; CDR3aa: CASRGPSGAYEQYF; CDR3nt: TGTGCCAGCAGGGGACCTTCGGGGGCCTACGAGCAGTACTTC
v_gene: TRBV19; d_gene: .; abundance: .; j_gene: TRBJ1-2; CDR3aa: CASRETSFPLYGYTF; CDR3nt: TGTGCCTCACGTGAGACATCCTTCCCACTCTATGGCTACACCTTC
v_gene: TRBV6-5; d_gene: .; abundance: .; j_gene: TRBJ1-1; CDR3aa: CASSYLKRNMGTEAFF; CDR3nt: TGTGCCAGCAGTTACTTGAAGAGGAACATGGGCACTGAAGCTTTCTTT
v_gene: TRBV10-3; d_gene: TRBD1; abundance: once; j_gene: TRBJ1-1; CDR3aa: CAISDRGWNTEAFF; CDR3nt: TGTGCCATCAGTGACAGGGGGTGGAACACTGAAGCTTTCTTT
v_gene: TRBV12-1; d_gene: .; abundance: .; j_gene: TRBJ2-3; CDR3aa: CASSFVVFCGGLAGIGATDTQYF; CDR3nt: TGTGCCAGCAGCTTTGTTGTGTTTTGTGGCGGACTAGCGGGAATCGGGGCAACAGATACGCAGTATTTT
v_gene: TRBV5-4; d_gene: TRBD1; abundance: .; j_gene: TRBJ1-5; CDR3aa: CASSLDRGNQPQHF; CDR3nt: TGTGCCAGCAGCCTCGACAGGGGCAATCAGCCCCAGCATTTT
v_gene: TRBV6-1; d_gene: TRBD2; abundance: many; j_gene: TRBJ2-3; CDR3aa: CASSEASGGPDTQYF; CDR3nt: TGTGCCAGCAGTGAAGCTAGCGGGGGGCCAGATACGCAGTATTTT
v_gene: TRBV28; d_gene: .; abundance: .; j_gene: TRBJ1-1; CDR3aa: CASSFSEGSGTEAFF; CDR3nt: TGTGCCAGCAGTTTTTCGGAGGGGTCAGGCACTGAAGCTTTCTTT
v_gene: TRBV2; d_gene: .; abundance: .; j_gene: TRBJ2-5; CDR3aa: CASSHHNPAAYRQETQYF; CDR3nt: TGTGCCAGCAGTCACCATAATCCAGCAGCGTATAGACAAGAGACCCAGTACTTC
v_gene: TRBV5-5; d_gene: .; abundance: .; j_gene: TRBJ1-4; CDR3aa: CASSLGPVEATNEKLFF; CDR3nt: TGTGCCAGCAGCTTGGGTCCGGTAGAGGCAACTAATGAAAAACTGTTTTTT
v_gene: TRBV4-1; d_gene: .; abundance: .; j_gene: TRBJ2-4; CDR3aa: CASSRDRTPGGAKNIQYF; CDR3nt: TGCGCCAGCAGCCGGGACCGAACGCCTGGAGGGGCCAAAAACATTCAGTACTTC
v_gene: TRBV30; d_gene: TRBD1; abundance: .; j_gene: TRBJ2-5; CDR3aa: CAWSVPPRDRQETQYF; CDR3nt: TGTGCCTGGAGTGTTCCTCCAAGGGACAGGCAAGAGACCCAGTACTTC
v_gene: TRBV7-9; d_gene: .; abundance: .; j_gene: TRBJ2-7; CDR3aa: CASSFDSYEQYF; CDR3nt: TGTGCCAGCAGCTTTGACAGCTACGAGCAGTACTTC
v_gene: TRBV4-1; d_gene: TRBD2; abundance: .; j_gene: TRBJ2-5; CDR3aa: CASSQDLSGGASSNF; CDR3nt: TGCGCCAGCAGCCAAGATCTTAGCGGGGGGGCGAGCAGTAACTTC
v_gene: TRBV18; d_gene: TRBD1; abundance: .; j_gene: TRBJ1-5; CDR3aa: CASSPLYTGGRQPQHF; CDR3nt: TGTGCCAGCTCACCGCTATACACAGGGGGAAGACAGCCCCAGCATTTT
v_gene: TRBV6-5; d_gene: TRBD2; abundance: .; j_gene: TRBJ2-5; CDR3aa: CASSYRGGGGLLEQYF; CDR3nt: TGTGCCAGCAGTTATCGGGGGGGTGGGGGCCTTTTGGAGCAGTACTTC
v_gene: TRBV29-1; d_gene: TRBD1; abundance: .; j_gene: TRBJ1-4; CDR3aa: CSVTGQGREKLFF; CDR3nt: TGCAGCGTTACAGGACAGGGACGTGAAAAACTGTTTTTT
v_gene: TRBV11-2; d_gene: .; abundance: .; j_gene: TRBJ1-2; CDR3aa: CASSPSGNYGYTF; CDR3nt: TGTGCCAGCAGCCCTTCGGGGAACTATGGCTACACCTTC
v_gene: TRBV7-9; d_gene: TRBD1; abundance: .; j_gene: TRBJ2-3; CDR3aa: CASSRVPGQASTDTQYF; CDR3nt: TGTGCCAGCAGTCGGGTACCGGGACAGGCTAGCACAGATACGCAGTATTTT
v_gene: TRBV2; d_gene: TRBD1; abundance: once; j_gene: TRBJ1-2; CDR3aa: CASSLDRGRSYTF; CDR3nt: TGTGCCAGCAGTCTAGACAGGGGTAGAAGCTACACCTTC
v_gene: TRBV28; d_gene: .; abundance: .; j_gene: TRBJ2-5; CDR3aa: CASSLWPTEETQYF; CDR3nt: TGTGCCAGCAGTTTATGGCCCACGGAAGAGACCCAGTACTTC
v_gene: TRBV6-5; d_gene: TRBD1; abundance: once; j_gene: TRBJ2-5; CDR3aa: CASSYARDRGETQYF; CDR3nt: TGTGCCAGCAGTTACGCCAGGGACAGGGGAGAGACCCAGTACTTC
v_gene: TRBV5-1; d_gene: .; abundance: .; j_gene: TRBJ1-1; CDR3aa: CASSLTGRTEAFF; CDR3nt: TGCGCCAGCAGCTTGACAGGGAGAACTGAAGCTTTCTTT
v_gene: TRBV27; d_gene: .; abundance: .; j_gene: TRBJ2-1; CDR3aa: CASSFQVQGTEQFF; CDR3nt: TGTGCCAGCAGTTTCCAGGTTCAGGGTACTGAGCAGTTCTTC
v_gene: TRBV7-2; d_gene: .; abundance: .; j_gene: TRBJ2-2; CDR3aa: CASSPGGNGNTGELFF; CDR3nt: TGTGCCAGCAGCCCTGGCGGGAATGGGAACACCGGGGAGCTGTTTTTT
v_gene: TRBV4-1; d_gene: TRBD1; abundance: once; j_gene: TRBJ1-2; CDR3aa: CASSPRDSYGYTF; CDR3nt: TGCGCCAGCAGCCCACGGGACAGCTATGGCTACACCTTC
v_gene: TRBV2; d_gene: TRBD2; abundance: few; j_gene: TRBJ2-7; CDR3aa: CASSEGGSSYEQYF; CDR3nt: TGTGCCAGCAGTGAGGGCGGGAGTTCCTACGAGCAGTACTTC
v_gene: TRBV7-9; d_gene: .; abundance: .; j_gene: TRBJ1-5; CDR3aa: CASSSISGQPQHF; CDR3nt: TGTGCCAGCAGCTCTATATCAGGTCAGCCCCAGCATTTT
v_gene: TRBV12-5; d_gene: .; abundance: .; j_gene: TRBJ2-5; CDR3aa: CASGLAGLQETQYF; CDR3nt: TGTGCTAGTGGTTTAGCGGGTCTCCAAGAGACCCAGTACTTC
v_gene: TRBV5-1; d_gene: .; abundance: once; j_gene: TRBJ2-7; CDR3aa: CASSLTVSYEQYF; CDR3nt: TGCGCCAGCAGCTTAACAGTTTCCTACGAGCAGTACTTC
v_gene: TRBV30; d_gene: TRBD1; abundance: .; j_gene: TRBJ2-1; CDR3aa: CAGFSGQGYNEQFF; CDR3nt: TGTGCCGGCTTTTCGGGACAGGGTTACAATGAGCAGTTCTTC
v_gene: TRBV19; d_gene: .; abundance: .; j_gene: TRBJ2-1; CDR3aa: CASGFSGGQQFF; CDR3nt: TGTGCCAGTGGGTTCAGCGGAGGACAGCAGTTCTTC
v_gene: TRBV10-2; d_gene: TRBD1; abundance: .; j_gene: TRBJ2-7; CDR3aa: CASSEQGAREQYF; CDR3nt: TGCGCCAGCAGTGAGCAGGGGGCCCGCGAGCAGTACTTC
v_gene: TRBV19; d_gene: .; abundance: once; j_gene: TRBJ2-2; CDR3aa: CASSRESAGELFF; CDR3nt: TGTGCCAGTAGTCGGGAGTCCGCCGGGGAGCTGTTTTTT
v_gene: TRBV6-5; d_gene: .; abundance: .; j_gene: TRBJ1-1; CDR3aa: CASSYSYSGVTEAFF; CDR3nt: TGTGCCAGCAGTTACTCGTATTCAGGGGTTACTGAAGCTTTCTTT
v_gene: TRBV19; d_gene: TRBD1; abundance: few; j_gene: TRBJ1-2; CDR3aa: CASKKPGTGDRGYTF; CDR3nt: TGTGCCAGTAAAAAGCCCGGGACAGGGGATCGTGGCTACACCTTC
v_gene: TRBV7-9; d_gene: TRBD1; abundance: .; j_gene: TRBJ1-2; CDR3aa: CASSLAQGGLANYGYTF; CDR3nt: TGTGCCAGCAGCTTAGCACAGGGGGGGTTAGCTAACTATGGCTACACCTTC